The rows below give T cell receptor beta chains drawn from one sample of a study of shared clonotypes between healthy human individuals. Assay: immunoSEQ multiplex PCR; the TCRdb copy retains only in-frame clones and omits some. The data contain about 700,000 clones, roughly 94% of them singletons. What was sequenced was naive CD8+ T cells sorted from blood. The receptors derive from a man under 40 in good health. Both conserved end residues are part of each CDR3. A D gene is named only where the DNA matches it firmly. Expanded clones are given a class, and other clones once, few, many or no size at all.

DNA: TGTGCCAGCAGCGTCGAGGCGGGGTCTCAAGAGACCCAGTACTTC; CDR3: CASSVEAGSQETQYF; size: -; V: TRBV9; D: -; J: TRBJ2-5
DNA: TGTGCCAGCAGCTTGGGTACTAGGGGGGCTCACAGCACAGATACGCAGTATTTT; CDR3: CASSLGTRGAHSTDTQYF; size: once; V: TRBV5-4; D: -; J: TRBJ2-3
DNA: TGCGCCAGCAGCCGCCCACCGGGACAGATGAACACTGAAGCTTTCTTT; CDR3: CASSRPPGQMNTEAFF; size: once; V: TRBV4-1; D: TRBD1; J: TRBJ1-1
DNA: TGTGCCAGTAGATCACAGGGAGATGACTATGGCTACACCTTC; CDR3: CASRSQGDDYGYTF; size: -; V: TRBV19; D: -; J: TRBJ1-2
DNA: TGTGCCAGCAGCTCGCGGGAGTATGGTAATGAGCAGTTCTTC; CDR3: CASSSREYGNEQFF; size: -; V: TRBV11-3; D: TRBD2; J: TRBJ2-1
DNA: TGTGCCAGCAGTTTACTTAGACAGGGGGGGAACAATGAGCAGTTCTTC; CDR3: CASSLLRQGGNNEQFF; size: -; V: TRBV28; D: TRBD1; J: TRBJ2-1
DNA: TGCGCCAGCAGCTATGAGACCGGGGAGCTGTTTTTT; CDR3: CASSYETGELFF; size: -; V: TRBV5-1; D: -; J: TRBJ2-2
DNA: TGTGCCAGCATGGGATACGGGCAAGAGACCCAGTACTTC; CDR3: CASMGYGQETQYF; size: -; V: TRBV6-5; D: -; J: TRBJ2-5
DNA: TGCGCCAGCAGCCAAGAGGCTAGGACAGCCTACGAGCAGTACTTC; CDR3: CASSQEARTAYEQYF; size: -; V: TRBV4-1; D: -; J: TRBJ2-7
DNA: TGTGCCAGCAGTTTGAGGGGGCGCACAGATACGCAGTATTTT; CDR3: CASSLRGRTDTQYF; size: -; V: TRBV28; D: TRBD1; J: TRBJ2-3
DNA: TGTGCCAGCAGCTCGGACAGTAACTACGAGCAGTACTTC; CDR3: CASSSDSNYEQYF; size: once; V: TRBV7-8; D: -; J: TRBJ2-7
DNA: TGTGCCACCCTAGGGGGGCTCTCCTACGAGCAGTACTTC; CDR3: CATLGGLSYEQYF; size: -; V: TRBV28; D: -; J: TRBJ2-7
DNA: TGTGCCAGCAGTCTAGTGCCCGGGGTTAACTATGGCTACACCTTC; CDR3: CASSLVPGVNYGYTF; size: -; V: TRBV28; D: -; J: TRBJ1-2
DNA: TGTGCCAGTAGGTCCCTGGAGATGAACACTGAAGCTTTCTTT; CDR3: CASRSLEMNTEAFF; size: -; V: TRBV19; D: -; J: TRBJ1-1
DNA: TGTGCCACCAGAAAAATCCCCTCCGCTGGGACCGGGGAGCTGTTTTTT; CDR3: CATRKIPSAGTGELFF; size: -; V: TRBV15; D: -; J: TRBJ2-2
DNA: TGCGCCAGCAGCCTTCCGCCCCGGGACGTCTCCTACAATGAGCAGTTCTTC; CDR3: CASSLPPRDVSYNEQFF; size: -; V: TRBV4-1; D: -; J: TRBJ2-1
DNA: TGTGCCAGCAGTTTCCAGGTGGTCGGGGAGCTGTTTTTT; CDR3: CASSFQVVGELFF; size: -; V: TRBV27; D: -; J: TRBJ2-2
DNA: TGTGCCAGTAGTCCATCGTCCTACGAGCAGTACTTC; CDR3: CASSPSSYEQYF; size: -; V: TRBV19; D: -; J: TRBJ2-7
DNA: TGTGCCAGCAGCTTGGGGACTAGCGGGAGATTCTCCTACGAGCAGTACTTC; CDR3: CASSLGTSGRFSYEQYF; size: -; V: TRBV5-4; D: TRBD2; J: TRBJ2-7
DNA: TGTGCCAGCAGTCAACAAGACGGGGAGCTGTTTTTT; CDR3: CASSQQDGELFF; size: -; V: TRBV6-5; D: -; J: TRBJ2-2
DNA: TGTGCCTGGAGTCTCTCCGGGACCGATTTCTCTGGGGCCAACGTCCTGACTTTC; CDR3: CAWSLSGTDFSGANVLTF; size: -; V: TRBV30; D: -; J: TRBJ2-6
DNA: TGTGCCAGCAGTTTGCAGGGAAGGGGTGAGCAGTTCTTC; CDR3: CASSLQGRGEQFF; size: -; V: TRBV28; D: -; J: TRBJ2-1
DNA: TGTGCCAGCAGCTTAGGGGCGGCGGAAACCTACGAGCAGTACTTC; CDR3: CASSLGAAETYEQYF; size: -; V: TRBV7-6; D: -; J: TRBJ2-7
DNA: TGTGCCAGTAGTATCACGAGAGGCGAGCAGTTCTTC; CDR3: CASSITRGEQFF; size: -; V: TRBV19; D: -; J: TRBJ2-1
DNA: TGTGCCAGCAGTTTAGATCTGGGATACAATGAGCAGTTCTTC; CDR3: CASSLDLGYNEQFF; size: -; V: TRBV28; D: -; J: TRBJ2-1
DNA: TGTGCCAGCAGCTTTCTGGCCCGGGACAGGGTCTACGAGCAGTACTTC; CDR3: CASSFLARDRVYEQYF; size: -; V: TRBV11-2; D: TRBD1; J: TRBJ2-7
DNA: TGTGCCAGCAGTCCCCTTGAGACAGGATTTCTAGCCTACGAGCAGTACTTC; CDR3: CASSPLETGFLAYEQYF; size: -; V: TRBV27; D: -; J: TRBJ2-7
DNA: TGTGCCAGCAGCGTTAGCGGAAAAGAGACCCAGTACTTC; CDR3: CASSVSGKETQYF; size: -; V: TRBV7-9; D: -; J: TRBJ2-5
DNA: TGTGCCAGTAGTATAGCCTTTGACAGGGACGAGCAGTACTTC; CDR3: CASSIAFDRDEQYF; size: -; V: TRBV19; D: TRBD1; J: TRBJ2-7
DNA: TGTGCCAGCAGTCCAGGGTCGACTTCCTACAATGAGCAGTTCTTC; CDR3: CASSPGSTSYNEQFF; size: -; V: TRBV6-5; D: -; J: TRBJ2-1
DNA: TGTGCCAGCAGTCCCACCTCCGGTGCCGGAGAGACCCAGTACTTC; CDR3: CASSPTSGAGETQYF; size: -; V: TRBV27; D: -; J: TRBJ2-5
DNA: TGCGCCAGCAGCCTTTTCGGGACTAGCGGAGCCTACGAGCAGTACTTC; CDR3: CASSLFGTSGAYEQYF; size: -; V: TRBV4-1; D: TRBD2; J: TRBJ2-7
DNA: TGTGCCAGTAGTTGGGACCTCGGGGAGCGGGAGCTGTTTTTT; CDR3: CASSWDLGERELFF; size: -; V: TRBV19; D: -; J: TRBJ2-2